The 31 T cell receptor beta chains reported below all come from one sample, sequenced in a study of blood T cell repertoires in COVID-19. TCRdb keeps only in-frame clones here, not all; method: immunoSEQ multiplex PCR. The data hold 120,000 or so clones, with less than 85% observed a single time. Material: peripheral blood. These receptors all stem from a human donor with acute or convalescent COVID-19. The donor label of this sample is uncertain.

V and J are TRBV30 and TRBJ1-1; 7 bases agree with TRBD1. CDR3 length: 13 amino acids. V shed 1 base and J 3 bases; nucleotides not matched to a gene: 2. From germline, CDR1 is GTSNPN and CDR2 SVGIG (reference sequence). The CDR3 sequence is CAWSATGYTEAFF. The DNA of the CDR3 is TGTGCCTGGAGTGCGACAGGGTACACTGAAGCTTTCTTT.

The chain recombines TRBV7-2 with TRBJ2-7; 9 bases are shared with TRBD2. Germline assignment: CDR1 SGHTA and CDR2 FQGNSA. The CDR3 is made up of 16 amino acids. Losses at the gene ends were 4 bases for V and 3 bases for J; bases not matched to a gene: 10. As DNA, the CDR3 is TGTGCCAGCAGCTCGCGGGGGGGCCCAATCGGCTACGAGCAGTACTTC. It specifies CASSSRGGPIGYEQYF.

The chain couples TRBV29-1 to TRBJ2-2; TRBD2 agrees at 8 bases. Germline V lookup: CDR1 SQVTM, CDR2 ANQGSEA. The CDR3 totals 14 residues. Germline trimming cut 5 bases from V and 3 bases from J; bases unmatched to any gene: 5. The CDR3 loop reads CSVKRGGDTGELFF. The CDR3, as DNA: TGCAGCGTTAAACGGGGGGGCGACACCGGGGAGCTGTTTTTT.

The gene calls are TRBV2 and TRBJ2-2, with D unclear. The CDR3 is 13 residues long. Germline CDR1 and CDR2: SNHLY and FYNNEI. V was trimmed by 2 bases and J by 9 bases, leaving 10 bases between them. The CDR3 reads CASSERTARELFF. DNA of the CDR3: TGTGCCAGCAGTGAACGAACAGCCCGGGAGCTGTTTTTT.

This clone was counted once. The chain couples TRBV18 to TRBJ2-5, with 8 bases that match TRBD1. Germline trimming cut 6 bases from V and 5 bases from J; bases unmatched to any gene: 11. The length of the CDR3 is 15 residues. In germline, CDR1 is KGHSH, CDR2 LQKENI. CDR3 region: CASSPRTGNLETQYF. CDR3 in DNA: TGTGCCAGCTCCCCAAGGACAGGGAATTTGGAGACCCAGTACTTC.

The chain is built from TRBV4-1 and TRBJ1-2; TRBD1 aligns across 7 bases. The germline V gene has CDR1 MGHRA and CDR2 YSYEKL. This CDR3 is built from 19 residues. J was trimmed by 2 bases and V by 1 base; bases with no gene match: 16. The CDR3, as DNA: TGCGCCAGCAGCCAAGTTACAGGGGTCGGCGCGATCGGCAACTATGGCTACACCTTC. This codes for CASSQVTGVGAIGNYGYTF.

This clone was counted only a few times. V gene TRBV10-1 combines with J gene TRBJ2-7, with D perhaps TRBD2 (7 bases). CDR3 length: 16 residues. Trimming pared 0 bases from V and 3 bases from J, leaving 15 bases between. Germline CDR1 reads WNHNN; CDR2 reads SYGVQD (reference sequence). The CDR3 DNA is TGCGCCAGCAGTGAGTCGGTTGGGGGGGGGCACTACGAGCAGTACGTC. Residues: CASSESVGGGHYEQYV.

The CDR3 reads CAGARWTSGGRHQETQYF. For the CDR3, the DNA is TGTGCCGGCGCTAGGTGGACTAGCGGGGGGAGACATCAAGAGACCCAGTACTTC. The V call is TRBV27, the J call TRBJ2-5; TRBD2 matches 14 bases. The length of the CDR3 is 18 residues. CDR1 and CDR2 (germline): MNHEY, SMNVEV (reference sequence). The junction had 16 bases not matched to a gene; V was cut back by 11 bases and J by 2 bases.

This chain joins TRBV29-1 and TRBJ1-5, with unresolved D. Trimming stripped 7 bases from V and 2 bases from J, with 9 bases between. The CDR3 covers 12 residues. Germline V lookup: CDR1 SQVTM, CDR2 ANQGSEA. As DNA, the CDR3 is TGCAGCGCAGGAGGCCGCAATCAGCCCCAGCATTTT. Amino acid sequence: CSAGGRNQPQHF.

The chain links TRBV29-1 to TRBJ2-4; 9 bases agree with TRBD1. The V and J ends lost 7 bases and 9 bases, in that order; junction bases with no gene match: 16. CDR3 size: 15 residues. CDR1 and CDR2 (germline): SQVTM, ANQGSEA. The CDR3 DNA is TGCAGCGCCTCACCCGGGACAGGGTACAATATCATTCAGTACTTC. It is translated as CSASPGTGYNIIQYF.

The chain links TRBV3-1 (or the pseudogene TRBV3-2) to TRBJ1-4; no reliable D call. Deletions cut 4 bases from V and 3 bases from J, with 9 bases between. Germline V lookup: CDR1 LGHDT, CDR2 YNNKEL (reference sequence). The CDR3 loop spans 14 amino acids. This CDR3 reads CASSRDEANEKLFF. In DNA, the CDR3 is TGTGCCAGCAGCCGCGACGAGGCTAATGAAAAACTGTTTTTT.

The rearrangement joins TRBV14 to TRBJ1-2; D call uncertain. The CDR3 extends over 15 amino acids. Looked up from germline, CDR1 is SGHDN and CDR2 is FVKESK. V lost 5 bases, J lost 4 bases, and 17 bases lay in between. The CDR3 loop is CASSDDGVNLYGYTF. The CDR3 DNA sequence: TGTGCCAGCAGCGACGACGGAGTCAATCTCTATGGCTACACCTTC.

In its sample, this clone was seen once. The V gene is TRBV9, the J gene TRBJ1-3, with 7 bases aligning to TRBD1. The V and J ends lost 2 bases and 0 bases, in that order; junction bases with no gene match: 8. This CDR3 has 17 residues. Germline CDR1 reads SGDLS; CDR2 reads YYNGEE. CDR3 region: CASSVGMDRNSGNTIYF. DNA for the CDR3: TGTGCCAGCAGCGTCGGAATGGACAGGAACTCTGGAAACACCATATATTTT.

The rearrangement links TRBV27 to TRBJ1-5; D not resolved. From germline, CDR1 is MNHEY and CDR2 SMNVEV (reference sequence). The V gene lost 3 bases and the J gene lost 3 bases, with 9 bases spanning the gap. This CDR3 contains 14 residues. The CDR3, as DNA: TGTGCCAGCAGTTTCGGGATTCCCAATCAGCCCCAGCATTTT. Encoded protein: CASSFGIPNQPQHF.

J is TRBJ1-1 and V is TRBV6-5, with D maybe TRBD1 (6 bases). The V and J ends lost 5 bases and 7 bases respectively, with 17 bases between them. In germline, CDR1 is MNHEY, CDR2 SVGAGI. This CDR3 contains 14 residues. CDR3: CASSPKGGDSEAFF. CDR3 nucleotide sequence: TGTGCCAGCAGTCCTAAGGGGGGGGATAGTGAAGCTTTCTTT.

CDR3 nucleotide sequence: TGTGCCTGGAGTGTATGGCCGATCACTGAAGCTTTCTTT. It codes for CAWSVWPITEAFF. The J gene is TRBJ1-1, the V gene TRBV30; D is uncertain. The CDR3 extends over 13 amino acids. Germline loops: CDR1 GTSNPN, CDR2 SVGIG (reference sequence). The ends were cut back, 0 bases at V and 4 bases at J, with 9 bases in the middle.

CDR3 sequence reads: CASSLLNEQFF. The CDR3 coding sequence is TGTGCCAGCAGCTTACTAAATGAGCAGTTCTTC. The chain recombines TRBV7-9 with TRBJ2-1; D ambiguous. V lost 2 bases and J lost 7, with 3 bases in between. The V gene's germline CDR1 is SEHNR and CDR2 FQNEAQ (reference sequence). This CDR3 has 11 residues.

This sequence joins TRBV19 and TRBJ2-5; weak D call: TRBD1 (6 bases). This CDR3 has 14 residues. V dropped 6 bases and J dropped 5 bases, with 16 bases sitting between them. The V gene's germline CDR1 is LNHDA and CDR2 SQIVND (reference sequence). CDR3 sequence reads: CASSKRGSMETQYF. CDR3 DNA: TGTGCCAGTAGCAAGAGGGGGTCCATGGAGACCCAGTACTTC.

V and J are TRBV29-1 and TRBJ2-1, with D possibly matching TRBD1 (5 bases). V dropped 6 bases and J dropped 5 bases, with 8 bases sitting between them. CDR1 and CDR2 from the germline V gene are SQVTM and ANQGSEA. CDR3 length: 11 residues. The CDR3 DNA sequence: TGCAGCGTGGGGCTTAACAATGAGCAGTTCTTC. It translates to CSVGLNNEQFF.

This chain joins TRBV24-1 and TRBJ2-5; 11 bases line up with TRBD2. Germline assignment: CDR1 KGHDR and CDR2 SFDVKD. CDR3 length equals 15 residues. J was trimmed by 4 bases and V by 5 bases; bases with no gene match: 5. DNA for the CDR3: TGTGCCACCAGTGTCAGGCTAGCGGGGGGAGAGACCCAGTACTTC. Amino acid sequence: CATSVRLAGGETQYF.

A few counts support this clone. This chain joins TRBV28 and TRBJ2-2, with 10 bases that match TRBD1. V dropped 6 bases and J dropped 6; count of bases not matched to a gene: 7. The length of the CDR3 is 15 residues. From germline, CDR1 is MDHEN and CDR2 SYDVKM. The CDR3 loop is CASSRGTGDSGELFF. CDR3 in DNA: TGTGCCAGCAGCCGCGGGACAGGGGACTCCGGGGAGCTGTTTTTT.

The chain combines TRBV5-4 with TRBJ1-4, with TRBD1 matching over 10 bases. V dropped 2 bases and J dropped 5; count of bases not matched to a gene: 6. CDR1 and CDR2 (germline): SGHNT, YYREEE (reference sequence). The CDR3 has 16 residues. CDR3 in DNA: TGTGCCAGCAGCTTTCTACCGGGACAGGGGAATGAAAAACTGTTTTTT. Translation gives CASSFLPGQGNEKLFF.

The chain employs TRBV19 and TRBJ1-1; the D is unclear. Germline assignment: CDR1 LNHDA and CDR2 SQIVND (reference sequence). Trimming took 2 bases from V and 1 from J, leaving 5 bases between them. The CDR3 sequence is 13 residues long. CDR3 DNA sequence: TGTGCCAGTAGTATATACGGGAACACTGAAGCTTTCTTT. It encodes CASSIYGNTEAFF.

The chain carries TRBV28 and TRBJ1-4; no reliable D call. CDR3 size: 14 residues. Germline lookup yields CDR1 MDHEN and CDR2 SYDVKM. V dropped 5 bases and J dropped 8 bases, with 15 bases sitting between them. In DNA form, the CDR3 reads TGTGCCAGCAGTGCGAGGGCTGTTCCCGAAAAACTGTTTTTT. Its protein product is CASSARAVPEKLFF.

J is TRBJ2-1 and V is TRBV18; 10 bases are shared with TRBD2. Germline CDR1 KGHSH, CDR2 LQKENI. The CDR3 sequence is 17 residues long. J gave up 7 bases and V 2 bases, and 11 bases lay outside the gene matches. CDR3 DNA sequence: TGTGCCAGCTCACCAACGGGAGCGGGGGGGCCGAGGAATGAGCAGTTCTTC. This gives the protein CASSPTGAGGPRNEQFF.

The chain couples TRBV2 to TRBJ1-4; D gene ambiguous. Germline V gives CDR1 SNHLY, CDR2 FYNNEI. This CDR3 region has 12 residues. The V and J ends lost 6 bases and 6 bases respectively, with 8 bases between them. CDR3 region: CASSAADEKLFF. CDR3 bases: TGTGCCAGCAGCGCGGCCGATGAAAAACTGTTTTTT.

CDR3 region: CASSWGLAGGYQETQYF. CDR3 DNA: TGTGCCAGCAGCTGGGGACTAGCGGGGGGGTACCAAGAGACCCAGTACTTC. The chain has TRBV7-9 and TRBJ2-5, with 16 positions matching TRBD2. After removal of 4 bases from V and 0 bases from J, the junction contained 2 bases not matched to a gene. Germline values: CDR1 SEHNR, CDR2 FQNEAQ (reference sequence). The CDR3 is 17 amino acids.

This clone was picked up a small number of times. The rearrangement links TRBV5-8 to TRBJ1-5, with D unclear. CDR3 length equals 13 residues. V was clipped by 0 bases and J by 5 bases, with 6 bases between them. Germline V gene sequence: CDR1 SGHTS, CDR2 YDEGEE. As DNA, the CDR3 is TGTGCCAGCAGCTTGGGAGGAGATCAGCCCCAGCATTTT. Translating it yields CASSLGGDQPQHF.

This chain connects TRBV3-1 (or the pseudogene TRBV3-2) to TRBJ1-2; weak D call: TRBD1 (6 bases). V shed 5 bases and J shed 1 base, with 20 bases lying between them. The CDR3 sequence is 17 residues long. CDR1 is LGHDT, CDR2 YNNKEL, per germline (reference sequence). CDR3 residues: CASSATGRAMINYGYTF. As DNA, the CDR3 is TGTGCCAGCAGCGCCACAGGGAGGGCAATGATTAACTATGGCTACACCTTC.

This clone has just a few counts. The chain is built from TRBV6-1 and TRBJ2-7, with a tentative D call TRBD1 (5 bases). The CDR3 consists of 15 residues. The germline CDR1 and CDR2 sequences are MNHNS and SASEGT. Trimming removed 2 bases from V and 4 bases from J, with 15 bases in between. In DNA, the CDR3 is TGTGCCAGCAGTGAATGGGGCAACTCGTTTTACGAGCAGTACGTC. It encodes CASSEWGNSFYEQYV.

The chain is built from TRBV4-1 and TRBJ1-6; D is possibly TRBD1 (5 bases). The CDR3 has 17 amino acids. Trimming left V 0 bases short and J 7 bases short, with 16 bases between. Germline CDR1 is MGHRA and CDR2 is YSYEKL. This chain's CDR3 is CASSQEVLGLENSPLHF. The CDR3 DNA follows: TGCGCCAGCAGCCAAGAAGTCTTGGGGCTGGAAAATTCACCCCTCCACTTT.